Listed here is a single T cell receptor beta chain. Its recognized antigen is unknown. One base away there is no much larger clone; base qualities are not given. The sample belongs to a study of blood T cell repertoires in COVID-19 (dated by TCRdb to the early 2020s). Background for the entire study: Samples from collaborators originated in the United States, Italy and Spain and spanned both the acute and convalescent phases of COVID-19. Samples were obtained from the ongoing ImmuneRACE study (first 160 participants) and from approximately 1,200 subjects provided by 6 global collaborators. A de-identified subject ID, COVID-19 status, age in years and sex were almost always included in the sample metadata. Where available, HLA class I and class II types were obtained from metadata supplied by the sample provider rather than from assay-based typing. A freely available public database, intended as a resource for researchers studying the immune response to SARS-CoV-2, is where the repertoires were released. The prospective study material was composed of cDNA or gDNA derived from T cells, B-cell-depleted T cells, or PBMCs. Subjects who had been exposed to COVID-19, were actively infected with it, or had recovered from it provided the deeply sampled blood TCRbeta repertoires that made up the dataset.

From cysteine to phenylalanine, the CDR3 is 15 amino acids long. Only the CDR3 DNA stays, 45 bases, in frame from base 1. Trimming at the junction amounts to 3 bases on V and 4 bases on J, and the germline ends lie 13 bases apart. CDR1 SNHLY and CDR2 FYNNEI were looked up in the germline V gene. Broader findings and caveats from the paper: Clinical and demographic metadata were provided uncurated, with the amount varying by source and participant.

The immunoSEQ Assay, a bias-controlled multiplex PCR, was used to amplify TCRbeta CDR3 regions from genomic DNA. The authors processed their data as follows. Nucleated cell counts per sample were estimated from amplification of reference gene primers within the assay. To quantify the absolute abundance of each unique TCRbeta CDR3 rearrangement, sequence reads were collapsed and filtered. Productive Simpson clonality was computed per sample as the square root of Simpson's diversity index over productive rearrangements. TCRdb took this table from immuneACCESS and kept in-frame rearrangements with V and J called. Such tables lack part of the clones; where checked against another copy, unresolved V genes explain under half of the gap, and the rest is unexplained. V and J calls and clone size come straight from that table; D and trimming were deduced from the DNA. In this sample the table shows 300,000 to 450,000 clones, roughly 87% of which occur a single time. The ten largest clones represent more than 0.8% of the sample.

In the prospective study, participants were about 18 to 89 years old, resided in fewer than 25 geographic areas of the United States, and were enrolled through a virtual design. In the prospective study, cohorts were assigned on the basis of participant-reported clinical history obtained from a screening survey and a study questionnaire. Recovered participants in ImmuneRACE Cohort 3 were defined as having two consecutive negative NP/OP PCR tests, clearance from a healthcare professional, or resolution of symptoms. In the prospective study, mobile phlebotomists collected whole blood, serum and a nasopharyngeal or oropharyngeal swab from each participant. Additional blood draws and questionnaires over an approximately two-month period could optionally be provided by prospective study participants. Before DNA extraction, blood samples from the prospective study were shipped at room temperature or frozen.

The chain is made from TRBV2 and TRBJ1-5; no D segment can be confidently identified. What was sequenced was PBMCs or T cells enriched from blood (not recorded which). The origin of this receptor is a woman aged 25 to 39 who had recovered from COVID-19. The CDR3 sequence is CASSDARFINQPQHF. The nucleotide sequence is TGTGCCAGCAGTGACGCTAGGTTTATTAATCAGCCCCAGCATTTT. Joined to the reference TRBV2 and TRBJ1-5 proteins, this CDR3 gives the full variable domain: EPEVTQTPSHQVTQMGQEVILRCVPISNHLYFYWYRQILGQKVEFLVSFYNNEISEKSEIFDDQFSVERPDGSNFTLKIRSTKLEDSAMYFCASSDARFINQPQHFGDGTRLSIL.